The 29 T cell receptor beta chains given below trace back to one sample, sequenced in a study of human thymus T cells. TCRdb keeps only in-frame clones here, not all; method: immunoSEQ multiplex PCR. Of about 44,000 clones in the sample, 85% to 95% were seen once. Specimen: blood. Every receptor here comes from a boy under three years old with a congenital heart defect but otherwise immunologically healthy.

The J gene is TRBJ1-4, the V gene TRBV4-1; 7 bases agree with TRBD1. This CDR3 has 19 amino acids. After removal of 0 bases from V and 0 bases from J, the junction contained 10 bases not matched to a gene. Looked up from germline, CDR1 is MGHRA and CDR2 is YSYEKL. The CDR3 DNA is TGCGCCAGCAGCCAAGATCGGGTGAGGGGGCTCGCAACTAATGAAAAACTGTTTTTT. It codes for CASSQDRVRGLATNEKLFF.

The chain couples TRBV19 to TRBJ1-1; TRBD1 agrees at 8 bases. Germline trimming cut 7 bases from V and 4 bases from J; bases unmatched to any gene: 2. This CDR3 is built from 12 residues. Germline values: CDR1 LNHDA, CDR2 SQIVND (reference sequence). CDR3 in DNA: TGTGCCAGTATCACAGGGGGCACTGAAGCTTTCTTT. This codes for CASITGGTEAFF.

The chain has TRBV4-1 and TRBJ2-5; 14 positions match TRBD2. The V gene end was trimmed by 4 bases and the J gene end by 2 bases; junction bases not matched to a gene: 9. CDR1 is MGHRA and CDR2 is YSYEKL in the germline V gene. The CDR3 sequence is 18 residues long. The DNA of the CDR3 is TGCGCCAGCAGCCTTAGACTAGCGGGGGGGCCGGGTCAAGAGACCCAGTACTTC. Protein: CASSLRLAGGPGQETQYF.

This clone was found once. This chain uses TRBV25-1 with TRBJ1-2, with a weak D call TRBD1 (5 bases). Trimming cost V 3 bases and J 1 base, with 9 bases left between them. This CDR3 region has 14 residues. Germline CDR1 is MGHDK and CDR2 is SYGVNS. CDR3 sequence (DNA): TGTGCCAGCAGTGACAGGGCCCTTAACTATGGCTACACCTTC. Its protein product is CASSDRALNYGYTF.

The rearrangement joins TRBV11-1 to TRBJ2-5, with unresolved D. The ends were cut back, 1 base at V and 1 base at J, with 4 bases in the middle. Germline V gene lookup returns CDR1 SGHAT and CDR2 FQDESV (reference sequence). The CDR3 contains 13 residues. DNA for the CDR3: TGTGCCAGCAGCTTAGGAGGCCAAGAGACCCAGTACTTC. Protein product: CASSLGGQETQYF.

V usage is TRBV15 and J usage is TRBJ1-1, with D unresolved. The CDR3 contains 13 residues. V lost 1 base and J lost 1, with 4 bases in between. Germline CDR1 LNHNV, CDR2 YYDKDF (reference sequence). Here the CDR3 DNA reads TGTGCCACCAGCAGAGTCGGGAACACTGAAGCTTTCTTT. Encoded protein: CATSRVGNTEAFF.

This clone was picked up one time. DNA for the CDR3: TGTGCCAGCAGCTTTACCCCAGCCGGGGAGCTGTTTTTT. Translating gives CASSFTPAGELFF. The chain couples TRBV7-8 to TRBJ2-2; no clear D gene. Deletions cut 3 bases from V and 6 bases from J, with 8 bases between. The germline V gene has CDR1 SGHVS and CDR2 FQNEAQ. The CDR3 runs to 13 residues.

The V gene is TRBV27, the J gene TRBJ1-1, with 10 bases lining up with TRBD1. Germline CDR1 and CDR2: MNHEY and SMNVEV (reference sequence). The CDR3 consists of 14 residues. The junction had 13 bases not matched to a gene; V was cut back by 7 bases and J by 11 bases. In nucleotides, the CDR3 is TGTGCCAGCACAACACGTCCGGGACAGGGGAGGGCTTTCTTT. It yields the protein CASTTRPGQGRAFF.

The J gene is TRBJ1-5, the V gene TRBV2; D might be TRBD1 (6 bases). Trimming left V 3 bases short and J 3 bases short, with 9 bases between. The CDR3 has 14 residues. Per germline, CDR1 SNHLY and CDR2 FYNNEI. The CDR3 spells CASSDRGPNQPQHF. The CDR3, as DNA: TGTGCCAGCAGTGACAGGGGTCCCAATCAGCCCCAGCATTTT.

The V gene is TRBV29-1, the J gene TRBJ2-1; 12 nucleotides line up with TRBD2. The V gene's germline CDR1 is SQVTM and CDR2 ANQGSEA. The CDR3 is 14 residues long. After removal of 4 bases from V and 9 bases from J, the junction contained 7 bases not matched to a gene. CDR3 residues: CSVGASGGASEQFF. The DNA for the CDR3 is TGCAGCGTTGGGGCTAGCGGGGGGGCAAGTGAGCAGTTCTTC.

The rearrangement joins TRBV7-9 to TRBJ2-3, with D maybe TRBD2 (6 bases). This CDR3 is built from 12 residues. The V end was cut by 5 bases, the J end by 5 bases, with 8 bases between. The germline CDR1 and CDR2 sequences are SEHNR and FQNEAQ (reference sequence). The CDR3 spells CASSGGGDTQYF. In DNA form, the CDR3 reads TGTGCCAGCAGCGGGGGAGGAGATACGCAGTATTTT. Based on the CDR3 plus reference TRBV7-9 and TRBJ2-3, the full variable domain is DTGVSQNPRHKITKRGQNVTFRCDPISEHNRLYWYRQTLGQGPEFLTYFQNEAQLEKSRLLSDRFSAERPKGSFSTLEIQRTEQGDSAMYLCASSGGGDTQYFGPGTRLTVL.

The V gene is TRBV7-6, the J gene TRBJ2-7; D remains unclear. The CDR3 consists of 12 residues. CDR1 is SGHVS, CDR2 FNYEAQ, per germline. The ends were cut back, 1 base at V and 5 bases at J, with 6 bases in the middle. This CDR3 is CASSLEGNEQYF. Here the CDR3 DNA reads TGTGCCAGCAGCTTAGAAGGAAACGAGCAGTACTTC. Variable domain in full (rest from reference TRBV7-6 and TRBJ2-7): GAGVSQSPRYKVTKRGQDVALRCDPISGHVSLYWYRQALGQGPEFLTYFNYEAQQDKSGLPNDRFSAERPEGSISTLTIQRTEQRDSAMYRCASSLEGNEQYFGPGTRLTVT.

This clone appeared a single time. This CDR3 is CASSLSGTGVEKLFF. The CDR3 nucleotides are TGCGCCAGCAGCCTTTCCGGGACAGGGGTAGAAAAACTGTTTTTT. The V and J genes are TRBV4-1 and TRBJ1-4, with 10 bases that match TRBD1. The CDR3 contains 15 residues. The junction had 7 bases not matched to a gene; V was cut back by 4 bases and J by 8 bases. Germline lookup yields CDR1 MGHRA and CDR2 YSYEKL.

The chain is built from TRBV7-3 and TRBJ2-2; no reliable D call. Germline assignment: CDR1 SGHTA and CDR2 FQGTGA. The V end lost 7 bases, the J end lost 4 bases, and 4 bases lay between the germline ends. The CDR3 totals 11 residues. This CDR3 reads CASKGTGELFF. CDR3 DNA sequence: TGTGCCAGCAAGGGCACCGGGGAGCTGTTTTTT.

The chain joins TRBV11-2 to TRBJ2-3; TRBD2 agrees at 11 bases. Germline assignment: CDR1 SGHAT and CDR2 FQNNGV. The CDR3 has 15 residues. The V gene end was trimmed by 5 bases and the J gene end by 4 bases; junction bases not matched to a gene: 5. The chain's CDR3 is CASSHLAGGSDTQYF. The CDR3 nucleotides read TGTGCCAGCAGCCACCTAGCGGGGGGATCAGATACGCAGTATTTT.

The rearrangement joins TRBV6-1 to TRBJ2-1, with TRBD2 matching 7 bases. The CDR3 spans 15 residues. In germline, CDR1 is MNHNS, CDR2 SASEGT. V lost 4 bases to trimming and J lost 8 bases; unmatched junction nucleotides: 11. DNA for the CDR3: TGTGCCAGCAGTGGCCAATTGGCTAGCGGCGATGAGCAGTTCTTC. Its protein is CASSGQLASGDEQFF.

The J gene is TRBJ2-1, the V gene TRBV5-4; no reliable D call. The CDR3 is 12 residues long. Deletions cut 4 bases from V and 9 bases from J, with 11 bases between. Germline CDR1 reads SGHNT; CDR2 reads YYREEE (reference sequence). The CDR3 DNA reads TGTGCCAGCAGCCCCGATCGTGTTGAGCAGTTCTTC. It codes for CASSPDRVEQFF.

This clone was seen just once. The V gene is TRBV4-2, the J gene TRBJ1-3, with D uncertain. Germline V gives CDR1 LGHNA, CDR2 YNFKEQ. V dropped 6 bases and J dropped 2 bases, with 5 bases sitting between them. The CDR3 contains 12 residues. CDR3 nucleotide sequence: TGTGCCAGCAGAGGGCCTGGAAACACCATATATTTT. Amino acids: CASRGPGNTIYF.

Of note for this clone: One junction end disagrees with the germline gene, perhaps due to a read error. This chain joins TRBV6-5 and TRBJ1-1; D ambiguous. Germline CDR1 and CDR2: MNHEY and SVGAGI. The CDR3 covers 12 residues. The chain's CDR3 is CASRTFNSEAFF. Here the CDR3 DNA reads TGTGCCAGCAGAACCTTTAACAGTGAAGCTTTCTTT.

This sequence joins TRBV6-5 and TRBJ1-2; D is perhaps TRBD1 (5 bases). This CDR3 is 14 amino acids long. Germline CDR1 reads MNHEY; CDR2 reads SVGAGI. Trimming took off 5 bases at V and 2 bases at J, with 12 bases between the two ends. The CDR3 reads CASSPNRDNYGYTF. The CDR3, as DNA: TGTGCCAGCAGTCCGAATAGGGACAACTATGGCTACACCTTC.

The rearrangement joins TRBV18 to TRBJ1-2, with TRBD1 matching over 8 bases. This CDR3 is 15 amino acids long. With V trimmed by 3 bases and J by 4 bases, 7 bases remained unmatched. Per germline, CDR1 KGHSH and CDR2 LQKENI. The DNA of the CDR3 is TGTGCCAGCTCACCTTCGGACAGGGTTAGCTATGGCTACACCTTC. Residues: CASSPSDRVSYGYTF. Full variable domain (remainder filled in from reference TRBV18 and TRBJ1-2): NAGVMQNPRHLVRRRGQEARLRCSPMKGHSHVYWYRQLPEEGLKFMVYLQKENIIDESGMPKERFSAEFPKEGPSILRIQQVVRGDSAAYFCASSPSDRVSYGYTFGSGTRLTVV.

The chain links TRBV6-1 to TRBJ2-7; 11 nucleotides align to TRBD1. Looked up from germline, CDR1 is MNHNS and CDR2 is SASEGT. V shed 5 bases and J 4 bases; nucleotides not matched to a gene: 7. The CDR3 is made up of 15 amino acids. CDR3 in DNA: TGTGCCAGCAGTACGCAGGGACAGGGGGGGTACGAGCAGTACTTC. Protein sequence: CASSTQGQGGYEQYF.

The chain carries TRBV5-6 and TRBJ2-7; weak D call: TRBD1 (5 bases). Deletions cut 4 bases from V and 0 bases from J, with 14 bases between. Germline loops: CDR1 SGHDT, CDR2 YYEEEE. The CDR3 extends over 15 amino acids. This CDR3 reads CASSPLQASSYEQYF. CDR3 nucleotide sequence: TGTGCCAGCAGCCCATTACAGGCCTCCTCCTACGAGCAGTACTTC.

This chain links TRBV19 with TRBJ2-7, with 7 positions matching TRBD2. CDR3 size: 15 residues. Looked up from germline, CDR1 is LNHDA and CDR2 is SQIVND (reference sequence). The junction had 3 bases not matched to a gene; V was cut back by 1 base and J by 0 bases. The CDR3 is CASSIVGGGSYEQYF. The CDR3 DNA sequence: TGTGCCAGTAGTATAGTTGGCGGGGGCTCCTACGAGCAGTACTTC.

The CDR3 DNA sequence: TGTGCCAGCAGCGAGGCTAGCGCGGTGGTCTACAATGAGCAGTTCTTC. Protein product: CASSEASAVVYNEQFF. The rearrangement joins TRBV9 to TRBJ2-1; the D gene is possibly TRBD2 (6 bases). CDR3 length: 16 residues. The V and J ends lost 3 bases and 3 bases respectively, with 16 bases between them. Germline V gives CDR1 SGDLS, CDR2 YYNGEE.

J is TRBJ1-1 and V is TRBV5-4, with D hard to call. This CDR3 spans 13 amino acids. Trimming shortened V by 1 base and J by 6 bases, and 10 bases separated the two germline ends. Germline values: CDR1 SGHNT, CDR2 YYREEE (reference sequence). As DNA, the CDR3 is TGTGCCAGCAGCTTGAAATTTGCCCCTGAAGCTTTCTTT. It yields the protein CASSLKFAPEAFF. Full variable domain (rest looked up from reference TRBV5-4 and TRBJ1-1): ETGVTQSPTHLIKTRGQQVTLRCSSQSGHNTVSWYQQALGQGPQFIFQYYREEENGRGNFPPRFSGLQFPNYSSELNVNALELDDSALYLCASSLKFAPEAFFGQGTRLTVV.

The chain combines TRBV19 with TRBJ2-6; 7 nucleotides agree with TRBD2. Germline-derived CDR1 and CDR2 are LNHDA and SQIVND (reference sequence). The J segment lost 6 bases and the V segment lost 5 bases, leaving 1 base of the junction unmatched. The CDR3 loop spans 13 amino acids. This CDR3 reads CASSGGEANVLTF. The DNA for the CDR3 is TGTGCCAGTAGTGGGGGGGAGGCCAACGTCCTGACTTTC.

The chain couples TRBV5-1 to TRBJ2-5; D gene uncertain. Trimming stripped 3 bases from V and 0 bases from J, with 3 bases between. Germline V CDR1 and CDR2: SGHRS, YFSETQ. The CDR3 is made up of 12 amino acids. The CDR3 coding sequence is TGCGCCAGCAGCTCCAACCAAGAGACCCAGTACTTC. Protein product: CASSSNQETQYF.

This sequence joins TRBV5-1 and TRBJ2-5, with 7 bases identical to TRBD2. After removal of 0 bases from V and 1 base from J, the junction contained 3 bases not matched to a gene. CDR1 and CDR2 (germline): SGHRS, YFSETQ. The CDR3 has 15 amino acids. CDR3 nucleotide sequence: TGCGCCAGCAGCTTGGGTGGCGGGGGCCAAGAGACCCAGTACTTC. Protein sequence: CASSLGGGGQETQYF. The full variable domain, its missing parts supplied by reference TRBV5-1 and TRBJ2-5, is KAGVTQTPRYLIKTRGQQVTLSCSPISGHRSVSWYQQTPGQGLQFLFEYFSETQRNKGNFPGRFSGRQFSNSRSEMNVSTLELGDSALYLCASSLGGGGQETQYFGPGTRLLVL.